This T cell receptor (beta chain) is from a study of blood T cell repertoires in COVID-19. Looked up from germline, CDR1 is SNHLY and CDR2 is FYNNEI. V was clipped by 3 bases and J by 7 bases, with 15 bases between them. The CDR3 extends over 14 amino acids. In the authors' workflow: Nucleated cell counts were estimated from reference gene primer amplification. Measured with immunoSEQ multiplex PCR; TCRdb has only the in-frame clones, and not every one. V, J and clone size are taken as reported in that table, and D and trimming were inferred from the DNA itself. The table includes about 190,000 clones, around 79% detected once.

The sequencing sample was made of peripheral blood. V and J are TRBV2 and TRBJ1-2, with a weak D call TRBD1 (5 bases). The source of this sequence is a woman in her forties or fifties with acute or convalescent COVID-19. CDR3 nucleotides: TGTGCCAGCAGTGAGTTCTCGACTAGGGGTGGCTACACCTTC. Residues: CASSEFSTRGGYTF. Based on the CDR3 plus reference TRBV2 and TRBJ1-2, the full variable domain is EPEVTQTPSHQVTQMGQEVILRCVPISNHLYFYWYRQILGQKVEFLVSFYNNEISEKSEIFDDQFSVERPDGSNFTLKIRSTKLEDSAMYFCASSEFSTRGGYTFGSGTRLTVV.